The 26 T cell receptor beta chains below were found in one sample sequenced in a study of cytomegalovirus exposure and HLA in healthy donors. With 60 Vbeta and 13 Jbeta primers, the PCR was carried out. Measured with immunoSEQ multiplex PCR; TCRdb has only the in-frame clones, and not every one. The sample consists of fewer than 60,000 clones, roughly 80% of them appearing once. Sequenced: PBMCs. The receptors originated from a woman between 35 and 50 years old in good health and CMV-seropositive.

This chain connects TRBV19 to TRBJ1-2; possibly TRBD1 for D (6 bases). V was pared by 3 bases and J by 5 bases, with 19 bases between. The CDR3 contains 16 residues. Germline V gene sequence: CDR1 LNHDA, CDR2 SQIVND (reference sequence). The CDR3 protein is CASSINGRTAIYGYTF. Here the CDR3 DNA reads TGTGCCAGTAGTATTAATGGAAGGACAGCCATTTATGGCTACACCTTC.

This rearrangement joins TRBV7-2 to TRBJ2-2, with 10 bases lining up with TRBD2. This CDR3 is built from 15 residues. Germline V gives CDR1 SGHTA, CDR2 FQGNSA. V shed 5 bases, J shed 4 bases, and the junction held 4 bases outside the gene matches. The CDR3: CASSVGLAITGELFF. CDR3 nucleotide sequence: TGTGCCAGCAGCGTGGGACTAGCGATCACCGGGGAGCTGTTTTTT.

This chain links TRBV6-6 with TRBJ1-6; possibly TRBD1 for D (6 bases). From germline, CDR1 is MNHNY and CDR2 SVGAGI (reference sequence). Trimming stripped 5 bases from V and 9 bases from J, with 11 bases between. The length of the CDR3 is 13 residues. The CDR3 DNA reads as TGTGCCAGCAGTACAGGGTCCGGTTCACCCCTCCACTTT. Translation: CASSTGSGSPLHF.

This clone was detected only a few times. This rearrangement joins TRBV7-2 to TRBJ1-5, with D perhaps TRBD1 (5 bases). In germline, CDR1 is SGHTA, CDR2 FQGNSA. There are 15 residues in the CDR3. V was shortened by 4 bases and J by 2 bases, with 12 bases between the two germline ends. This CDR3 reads CASSSQGWGNQPQHF. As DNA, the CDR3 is TGTGCCAGCAGCTCGCAGGGATGGGGCAATCAGCCCCAGCATTTT.

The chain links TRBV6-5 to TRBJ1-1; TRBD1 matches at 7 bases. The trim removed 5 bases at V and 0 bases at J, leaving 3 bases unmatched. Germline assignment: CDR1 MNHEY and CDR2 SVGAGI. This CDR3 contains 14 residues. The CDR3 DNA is TGTGCCAGCAGTACAGGGGCAATGAACACTGAAGCTTTCTTT. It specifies CASSTGAMNTEAFF.

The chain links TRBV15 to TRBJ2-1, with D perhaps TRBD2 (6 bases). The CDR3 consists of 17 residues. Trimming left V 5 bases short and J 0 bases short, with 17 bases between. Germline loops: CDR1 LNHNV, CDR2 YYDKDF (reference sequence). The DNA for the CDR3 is TGTGCCACCAGCGCTCCGGGACTGATGAGCTCCTACAATGAGCAGTTCTTC. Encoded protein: CATSAPGLMSSYNEQFF.

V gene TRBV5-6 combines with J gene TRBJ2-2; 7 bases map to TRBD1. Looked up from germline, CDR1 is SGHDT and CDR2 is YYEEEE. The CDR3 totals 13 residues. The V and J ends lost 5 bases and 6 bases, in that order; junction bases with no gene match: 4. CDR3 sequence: CASRTGASGELFF. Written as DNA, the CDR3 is TGTGCCAGCAGAACAGGGGCGTCCGGGGAGCTGTTTTTT.

The CDR3 region has the DNA TGTGCCAGCAGCCCCGAAGGAGCCACAGATACGCAGTATTTT. Its translation is CASSPEGATDTQYF. V gene TRBV6-5 combines with J gene TRBJ2-3; no clear D gene. V dropped 6 bases and J dropped 2 bases, with 12 bases sitting between them. Germline values: CDR1 MNHEY, CDR2 SVGAGI. This CDR3 is built from 14 residues.

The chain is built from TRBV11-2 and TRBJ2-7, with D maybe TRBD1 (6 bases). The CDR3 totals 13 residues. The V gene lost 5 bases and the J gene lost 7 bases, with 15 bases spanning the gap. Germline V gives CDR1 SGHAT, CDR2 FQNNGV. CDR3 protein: CASSQDSFREQYF. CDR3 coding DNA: TGTGCCAGCAGCCAGGACAGCTTTAGGGAGCAGTACTTC. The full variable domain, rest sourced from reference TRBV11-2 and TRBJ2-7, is EAGVAQSPRYKIIEKRQSVAFWCNPISGHATLYWYQQILGQGPKLLIQFQNNGVVDDSQLPKDRFSAERLKGVDSTLKIQPAKLEDSAVYLCASSQDSFREQYFGPGTRLTVT.

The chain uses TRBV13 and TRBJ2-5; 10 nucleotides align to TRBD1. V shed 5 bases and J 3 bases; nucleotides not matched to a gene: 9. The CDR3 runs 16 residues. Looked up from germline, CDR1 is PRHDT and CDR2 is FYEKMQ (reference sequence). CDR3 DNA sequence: TGTGCCAGCAGCCAGACCGGGACAGGGGTTGAAGAGACCCAGTACTTC. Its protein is CASSQTGTGVEETQYF.

The CDR3 DNA sequence: TGTGCCAGCAGCCCAAGCCAGGGGTTGGGGCAGCCCCAGCATTTT. The encoded protein is CASSPSQGLGQPQHF. The chain carries TRBV7-2 and TRBJ1-5, with a tentative D call TRBD1 (6 bases). The V gene lost 5 bases and the J gene lost 7 bases, with 18 bases spanning the gap. CDR3 size: 15 residues. Germline V gives CDR1 SGHTA, CDR2 FQGNSA.

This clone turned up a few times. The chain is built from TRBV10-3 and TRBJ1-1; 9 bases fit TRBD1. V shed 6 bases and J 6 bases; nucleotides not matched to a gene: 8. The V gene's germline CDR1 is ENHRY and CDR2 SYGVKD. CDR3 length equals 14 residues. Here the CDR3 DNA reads TGTGCCATCAGACCGGGACAGGGTGACCCTGAAGCTTTCTTT. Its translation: CAIRPGQGDPEAFF.

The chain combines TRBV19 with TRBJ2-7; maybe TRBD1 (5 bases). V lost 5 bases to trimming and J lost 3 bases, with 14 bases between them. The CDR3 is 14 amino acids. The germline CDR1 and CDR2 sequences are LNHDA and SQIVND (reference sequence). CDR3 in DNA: TGTGCCAGTAGTTTCCAAACAGGTTTCTACGAGCAGTACTTC. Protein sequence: CASSFQTGFYEQYF.

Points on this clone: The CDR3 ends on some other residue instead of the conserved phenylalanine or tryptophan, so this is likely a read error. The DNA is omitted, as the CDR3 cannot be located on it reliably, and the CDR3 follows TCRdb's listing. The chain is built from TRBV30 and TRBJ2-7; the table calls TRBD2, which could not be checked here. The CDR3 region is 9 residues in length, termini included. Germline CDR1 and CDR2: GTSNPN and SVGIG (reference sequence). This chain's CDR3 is CAWIVFGRG.

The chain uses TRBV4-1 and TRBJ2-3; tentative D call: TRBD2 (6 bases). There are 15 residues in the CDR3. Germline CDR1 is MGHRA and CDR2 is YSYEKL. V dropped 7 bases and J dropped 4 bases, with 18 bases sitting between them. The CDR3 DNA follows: TGCGCCAGCACCCGAGGGGCGGGGCTGGCAGATACGCAGTATTTT. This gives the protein CASTRGAGLADTQYF.

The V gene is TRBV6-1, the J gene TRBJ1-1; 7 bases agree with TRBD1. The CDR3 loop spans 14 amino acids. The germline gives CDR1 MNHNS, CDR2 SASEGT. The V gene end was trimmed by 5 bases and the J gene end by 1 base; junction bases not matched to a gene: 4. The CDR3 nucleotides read TGTGCCAGCAGTTGGGACAGCTCGAACACTGAAGCTTTCTTT. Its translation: CASSWDSSNTEAFF.

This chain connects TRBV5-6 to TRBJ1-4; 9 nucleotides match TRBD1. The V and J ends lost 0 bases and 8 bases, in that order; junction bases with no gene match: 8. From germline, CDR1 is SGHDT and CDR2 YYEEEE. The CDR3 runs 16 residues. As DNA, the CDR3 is TGTGCCAGCAGCTTGGCTGGAGGGACAGGGACAGAAAAACTGTTTTTT. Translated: CASSLAGGTGTEKLFF.

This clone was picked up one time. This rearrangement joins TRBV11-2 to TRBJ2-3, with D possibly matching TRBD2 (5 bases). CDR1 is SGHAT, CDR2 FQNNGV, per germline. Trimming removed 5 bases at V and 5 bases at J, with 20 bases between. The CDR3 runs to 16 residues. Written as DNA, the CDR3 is TGTGCCAGCAGCCTACCAGTTGGGCTAGCAGGAGATACGCAGTATTTT. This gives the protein CASSLPVGLAGDTQYF.

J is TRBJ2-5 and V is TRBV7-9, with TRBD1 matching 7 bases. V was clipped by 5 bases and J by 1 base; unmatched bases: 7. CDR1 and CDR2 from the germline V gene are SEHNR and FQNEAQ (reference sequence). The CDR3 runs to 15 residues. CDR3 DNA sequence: TGTGCCAGCAGCGGACGGGACAGAATCCAAGAGACCCAGTACTTC. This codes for CASSGRDRIQETQYF.

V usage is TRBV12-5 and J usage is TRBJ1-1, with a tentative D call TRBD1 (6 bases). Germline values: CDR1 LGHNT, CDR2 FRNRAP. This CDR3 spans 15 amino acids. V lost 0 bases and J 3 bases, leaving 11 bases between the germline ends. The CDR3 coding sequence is TGTGCTAGTGGTTTGGTATTGACAGGCGACACTGAAGCTTTCTTT. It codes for CASGLVLTGDTEAFF. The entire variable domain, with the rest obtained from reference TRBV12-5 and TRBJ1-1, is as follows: DARVTQTPRHKVTEMGQEVTMRCQPILGHNTVFWYRQTMMQGLELLAYFRNRAPLDDSGMPKDRFSAEMPDATLATLKIQPSEPRDSAVYFCASGLVLTGDTEAFFGQGTRLTVV.

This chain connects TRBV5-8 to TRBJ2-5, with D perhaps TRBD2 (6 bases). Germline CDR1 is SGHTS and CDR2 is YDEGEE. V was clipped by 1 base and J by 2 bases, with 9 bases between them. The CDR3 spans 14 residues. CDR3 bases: TGTGCCAGCAGCTTGCGGGACTCACAAGAGACCCAGTACTTC. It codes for CASSLRDSQETQYF.

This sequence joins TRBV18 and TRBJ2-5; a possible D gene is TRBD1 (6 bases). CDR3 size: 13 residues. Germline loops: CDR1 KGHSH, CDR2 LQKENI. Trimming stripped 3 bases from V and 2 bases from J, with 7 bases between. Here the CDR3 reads CASSPGTQETQYF. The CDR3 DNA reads TGTGCCAGCTCACCCGGGACACAAGAGACCCAGTACTTC.

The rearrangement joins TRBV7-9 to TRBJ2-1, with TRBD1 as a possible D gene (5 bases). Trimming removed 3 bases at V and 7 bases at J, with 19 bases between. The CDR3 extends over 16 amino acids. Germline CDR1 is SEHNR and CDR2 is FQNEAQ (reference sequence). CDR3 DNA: TGTGCCAGCAGCTTCACCCAGGGTACCCTTTGGAATGAGCAGTTCTTC. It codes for CASSFTQGTLWNEQFF.

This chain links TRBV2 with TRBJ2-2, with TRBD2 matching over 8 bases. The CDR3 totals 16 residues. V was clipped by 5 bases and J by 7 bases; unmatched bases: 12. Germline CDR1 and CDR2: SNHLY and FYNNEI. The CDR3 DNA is TGTGCCAGCAGTCCTACGAGGACTAGCTTAATCGGGGAGCTGTTTTTT. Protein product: CASSPTRTSLIGELFF.

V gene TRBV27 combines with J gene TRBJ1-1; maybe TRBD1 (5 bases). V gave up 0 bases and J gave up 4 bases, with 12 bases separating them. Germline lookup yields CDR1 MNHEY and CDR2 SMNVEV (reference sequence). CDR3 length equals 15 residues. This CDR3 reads CASSLSAGWSTEAFF. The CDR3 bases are TGTGCCAGCAGTTTATCCGCAGGGTGGTCCACTGAAGCTTTCTTT.

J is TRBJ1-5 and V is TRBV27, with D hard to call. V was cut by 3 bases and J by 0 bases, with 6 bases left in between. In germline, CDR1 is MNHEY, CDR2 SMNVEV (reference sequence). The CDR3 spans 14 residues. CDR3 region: CASSFGSSNQPQHF. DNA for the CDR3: TGTGCCAGCAGTTTCGGGAGTAGCAATCAGCCCCAGCATTTT.